This entry features one T cell receptor (beta chain) sequence. This entry comes from a study of blood T cell repertoires in COVID-19. For the study at large: The United States, Italy and Spain supplied acute and convalescent COVID-19 samples.

Repertoires were generated with immunoSEQ multiplex PCR, while TCRdb's copy carries only in-frame clones and drops some. This table holds 150,000 to 200,000 clones, 70% to 90% found once. The CDR3 sequence is 17 residues long. Germline-derived CDR1 and CDR2 are SGDLS and YYNGEE. V lost 4 bases to trimming and J lost 0 bases; unmatched junction nucleotides: 11. Sequences were obtained from peripheral blood. The chain is built from TRBV9 and TRBJ1-1; the match to TRBD1 covers 8 bases. This receptor was taken from a middle-aged man who had recovered from COVID-19. CDR3 in amino acids: CASSPPGQGKVNTEAFF. The DNA of the CDR3 is TGTGCCAGCAGCCCGCCCGGACAGGGTAAGGTGAACACTGAAGCTTTCTTT.